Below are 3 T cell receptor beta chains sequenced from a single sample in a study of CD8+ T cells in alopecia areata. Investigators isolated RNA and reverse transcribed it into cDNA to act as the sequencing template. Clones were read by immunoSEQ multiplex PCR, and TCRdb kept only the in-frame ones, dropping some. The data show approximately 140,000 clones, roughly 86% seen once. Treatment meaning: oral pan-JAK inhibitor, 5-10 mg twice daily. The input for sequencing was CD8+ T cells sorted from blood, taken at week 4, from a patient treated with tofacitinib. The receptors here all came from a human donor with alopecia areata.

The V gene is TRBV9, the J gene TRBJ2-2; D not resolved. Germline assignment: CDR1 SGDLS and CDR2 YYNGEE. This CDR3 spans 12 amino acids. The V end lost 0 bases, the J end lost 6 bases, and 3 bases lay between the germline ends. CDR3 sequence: CASSVGPGELFF. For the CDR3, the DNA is TGTGCCAGCAGCGTAGGGCCCGGGGAGCTGTTTTTT.

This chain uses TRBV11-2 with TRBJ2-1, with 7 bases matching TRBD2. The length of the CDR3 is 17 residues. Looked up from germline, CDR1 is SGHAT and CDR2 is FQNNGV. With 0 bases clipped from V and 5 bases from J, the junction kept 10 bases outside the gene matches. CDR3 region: CASSLDPSTSVHNEQFF. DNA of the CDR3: TGTGCCAGCAGCTTAGATCCTTCCACTAGCGTCCACAATGAGCAGTTCTTC. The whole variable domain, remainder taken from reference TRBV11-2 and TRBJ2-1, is EAGVAQSPRYKIIEKRQSVAFWCNPISGHATLYWYQQILGQGPKLLIQFQNNGVVDDSQLPKDRFSAERLKGVDSTLKIQPAKLEDSAVYLCASSLDPSTSVHNEQFFGPGTRLTVL.

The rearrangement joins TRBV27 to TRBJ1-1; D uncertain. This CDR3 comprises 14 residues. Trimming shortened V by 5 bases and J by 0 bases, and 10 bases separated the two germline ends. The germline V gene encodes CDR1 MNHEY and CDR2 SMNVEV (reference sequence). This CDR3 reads CASSPQLLNTEAFF. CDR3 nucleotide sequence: TGTGCCAGCAGTCCGCAGCTTTTGAACACTGAAGCTTTCTTT.